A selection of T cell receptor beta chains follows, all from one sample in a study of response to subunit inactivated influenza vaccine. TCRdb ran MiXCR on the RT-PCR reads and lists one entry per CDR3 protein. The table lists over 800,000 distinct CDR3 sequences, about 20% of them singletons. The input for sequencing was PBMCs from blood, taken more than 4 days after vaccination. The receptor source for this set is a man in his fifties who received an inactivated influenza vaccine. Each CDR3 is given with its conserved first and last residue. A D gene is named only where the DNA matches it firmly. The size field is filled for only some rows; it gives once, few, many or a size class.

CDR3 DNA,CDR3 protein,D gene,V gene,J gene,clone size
TGTGCCAGCAGCAGGACAGCGTACTATGGCTACACCTTC,CASSRTAYYGYTF,-,TRBV7-2,TRBJ1-2,-
TGCAGCGCTGCGGTTTCCGCCGGAGATACGCAGTATTTT,CSAAVSAGDTQYF,-,TRBV29-1,TRBJ2-3,few
TGTGCCTCAAGGGGTAGGGCCGGGACCCAGTACTTC,CASRGRAGTQYF,-,TRBV5-5,TRBJ2-5,-
TGCAGTGCTAGAAACCAGGCAGGTTATAATTCACCCCTCCACTTT,CSARNQAGYNSPLHF,-,TRBV20-1,TRBJ1-6,few
TGTACCCGCAGTTTAGCGTGGCACCAACAGGATTCCGGGGAGCTGTTTTTT,CTRSLAWHQQDSGELFF,-,TRBV12-3/TRBV12-4,TRBJ2-2,-
TGTGCCATCAGTGTCCAGCGGGGGGCGGGAGATACGCAGTATTTT,CAISVQRGAGDTQYF,TRBD2,TRBV10-3,TRBJ2-3,-
TGTGCCAGCAGCTTATGGGGGACAGGGATGTCGGTCCCCCTCCACTTT,CASSLWGTGMSVPLHF,TRBD1,TRBV7-2,TRBJ1-6,few
TGTGCCAGCAGCATCTACAGGGGGTTGAACACTGAAGCTTTCTTT,CASSIYRGLNTEAFF,TRBD1,TRBV7-2,TRBJ1-1,many
TGCAGTGTGAGAGCGCCTAACAGCGGTGAGCAGTTCTTC,CSVRAPNSGEQFF,-,TRBV20-1,TRBJ2-1,few
TGTGCCAGCAGCTTACGGGAGGGCGAGTTCTTC,CASSLREGEFF,TRBD2,TRBV7-9,TRBJ2-1,-
TGTGCCAGCACTACCAGGTTTTTCAAAGCTTTCTTT,CASTTRFFKAFF,-,TRBV12-3/TRBV12-4,TRBJ1-1,many
TGTGCCAGCAGTTTGGGGACTAGCGAGTACACCGGGGAGCTGTTTTTT,CASSLGTSEYTGELFF,TRBD2,TRBV12-3/TRBV12-4,TRBJ2-2,-
TGCAGTGCTATGTTCGGGACCTACGCTCTGGAGACCCAGTACTTC,CSAMFGTYALETQYF,-,TRBV20-1,TRBJ2-5,-
TGTGCCAGCAGTTACTTCTTGGCTAGCTCCTACAATGAGCAGTTCTTC,CASSYFLASSYNEQFF,-,TRBV6-2/TRBV6-3,TRBJ2-1,few
TGTGCCAGCTCGGGACTTAGGCGTGGCTACACCTTC,CASSGLRRGYTF,-,TRBV6-1,TRBJ1-2,-
TGTGCCAGCAGCGTAGCAGGACAGGGTAGGGAGACCCAGTACTTC,CASSVAGQGRETQYF,TRBD1,TRBV9,TRBJ2-5,few
TGTGCCAGGAGCGGCAGGCTCCTCTTGAAGCCCCAGCATTTT,CARSGRLLLKPQHF,-,TRBV4-2,TRBJ1-5,-
TGTGCCAGCACCCCTAATGAGGGAGGATCCTACAATGAGCAGTTCTTC,CASTPNEGGSYNEQFF,-,TRBV6-1,TRBJ2-1,once
TGTGCCAGCAGTTTAGGGCAGGGTAGCCACTATGGCTACACCTTC,CASSLGQGSHYGYTF,-,TRBV12-3/TRBV12-4,TRBJ1-2,few
TGCGCCAGCAGCCAAGACGAAGACGCGGGTGGCTACACCTTC,CASSQDEDAGGYTF,-,TRBV4-3,TRBJ1-2,few
TGTGCCAGCAGCACTGAACTGATAGACAGGTCCAATCAGCCCCAGCATTTT,CASSTELIDRSNQPQHF,-,TRBV12-3/TRBV12-4,TRBJ1-5,-
TGTGCCAGCAGCCAAGATCCTGTGCTCGCCGAGCAGTACTTC,CASSQDPVLAEQYF,-,TRBV3-1,TRBJ2-7,-
TGCAGTGCTAGAGATTTGCGACTAGCCTACAATGAGCAGTTCTTC,CSARDLRLAYNEQFF,-,TRBV20-1,TRBJ2-1,-
TGTGCCAGCAGCTTATCTTACACTCTAGCGACATTTTCTGGTGAGCAGTTCTTC,CASSLSYTLATFSGEQFF,-,TRBV11-1,TRBJ2-1,few
TGTGCCAGCAGTTTCCCCAGACTAGCGGGGAAGAACTACAATGAGCAGTTCTTC,CASSFPRLAGKNYNEQFF,TRBD2,TRBV28,TRBJ2-1,-
TGCAGTGTCAGGGGCGGGAGGATTAATGAGCAGTTCTTC,CSVRGGRINEQFF,TRBD2,TRBV20-1,TRBJ2-1,few
TGTGCCAGCAACCGGGACAGCCGCACTGAAGCTTTCTTT,CASNRDSRTEAFF,TRBD1,TRBV2,TRBJ1-1,once
TGTGCCACCAGTGACGGGACAGCTTACGAGCAGTACTTC,CATSDGTAYEQYF,TRBD1,TRBV24-1,TRBJ2-7,once
TGCGCCAGCAGCCAAGGACTACTAGCGGACGAGCAGTTCTTC,CASSQGLLADEQFF,TRBD2,TRBV4-1,TRBJ2-1,-
TGTGCCACAAGGGCGGAGGGGTACTATGGCTACACCTTC,CATRAEGYYGYTF,-,TRBV6-1,TRBJ1-2,few
TGCAGTGCTAGAGATTTTAAAGGACAGACCCCCTACGAGCAGTACTTC,CSARDFKGQTPYEQYF,-,TRBV20-1,TRBJ2-7,few
TGCAGTGCTAGCCTAGCGGGGGGAAACAATGAGCAGTTCTTC,CSASLAGGNNEQFF,TRBD2,TRBV20-1,TRBJ2-1,-
TGCAGCGTTACCCCGGGGGGGCCCTACAATGAGCAGTTCTTC,CSVTPGGPYNEQFF,TRBD2,TRBV29-1,TRBJ2-1,few
TGTGCCATCAGTGAGTCGATTGCGGGTAGGGCAACAGATACGCAGTATTTT,CAISESIAGRATDTQYF,-,TRBV10-3,TRBJ2-3,few
TGTGCCAGCAGCCCAGTGGCGGGAAGGCACGAGCAGTACTTC,CASSPVAGRHEQYF,-,TRBV11-2,TRBJ2-7,-
TGTGCCAGCAGTTTGCGGGCTCCCACTGAAGCTTTCTTT,CASSLRAPTEAFF,-,TRBV12-3/TRBV12-4,TRBJ1-1,few
TGCGCCAGCAGGGAGACTAGCGGGAGGGTGCCCACCGGGGAGCTGTTTTTT,CASRETSGRVPTGELFF,TRBD2,TRBV10-2,TRBJ2-2,many
TGTGCCAGCAGCTTAGGGCTGGAGGGTACCGGGGAGCTGTTTTTT,CASSLGLEGTGELFF,-,TRBV11-1,TRBJ2-2,few
TGTGCCAGCAGAGACAGGTCTTCGGGGAGGCAGTACTTC,CASRDRSSGRQYF,-,TRBV12-3/TRBV12-4,TRBJ2-7,few
TGTGCCAGCAGCCCAGGGACTAGCGGGAGAGGGGATACGCAGTATTTT,CASSPGTSGRGDTQYF,TRBD2,TRBV7-6,TRBJ2-3,-
TGCAGTGCTAGAGAGGGGACTAGCGGGAGGAATGAGCAGTTCTTC,CSAREGTSGRNEQFF,TRBD2,TRBV20-1,TRBJ2-1,-
TGTGCCAGCAGTTTAGGAGCGGGAGGTTTGAATGAGCAGTTCTTC,CASSLGAGGLNEQFF,TRBD2,TRBV12-3/TRBV12-4,TRBJ2-1,many
TGTGCCAGCAGCTTTACAGCCCAGGATACGCAGTATTTT,CASSFTAQDTQYF,-,TRBV7-8,TRBJ2-3,few
TGCGCCAGCAGCCAAGTTGGGACTAGCGGGTACGAGCAGTACTTC,CASSQVGTSGYEQYF,TRBD2,TRBV4-3,TRBJ2-7,-
TGTGCCAGCAGCCAAACGGGGGGCGCGAACACTGAAGCTTTCTTT,CASSQTGGANTEAFF,-,TRBV7-2,TRBJ1-1,-
TGTGCCAGCAGCAAGACGGGACTCGGTGGCTATGGCTACACCTTC,CASSKTGLGGYGYTF,-,TRBV7-2,TRBJ1-2,-
TGTGCCAGCCGCTTACGGGGACAGACCACAGATACGCAGTATTTT,CASRLRGQTTDTQYF,TRBD1,TRBV7-2,TRBJ2-3,few
TGTGCCATCAGCCCACGACAGGGGTGGGAGGAGACCCAGTACTTC,CAISPRQGWEETQYF,TRBD1,TRBV10-3,TRBJ2-5,-
TGTGCCAGCAGCCCTCTGACTAGCGGGAGGGAAGATACGCAGTATTTT,CASSPLTSGREDTQYF,TRBD2,TRBV28,TRBJ2-3,-
TGTGCCACCAGTGATTCCGGGACAGAATACGAGCAGTACTTC,CATSDSGTEYEQYF,TRBD1,TRBV24-1,TRBJ2-7,few
TGTGCCAGCGGCCAGGACTGGAACACCGGGGAGCTGTTTTTT,CASGQDWNTGELFF,-,TRBV6-1,TRBJ2-2,-
TGCAGTGCTACACCTCTCTCAGGCGTCACTAATGAAAAACTGTTTTTT,CSATPLSGVTNEKLFF,-,TRBV20-1,TRBJ1-4,-
TGCGCCAGCAGCTTGGGGGGGGCCTTTCTCGAGCAGTACTTC,CASSLGGAFLEQYF,-,TRBV5-1,TRBJ2-7,-
TGTGCCAGCAGAGTGACAGGTACCTCTGGGGCCAACGTCCTGACTTTC,CASRVTGTSGANVLTF,-,TRBV12-3/TRBV12-4,TRBJ2-6,few
TGTGCCAGCAGTACCGTCCAACCGAACACTGAAGCTTTCTTT,CASSTVQPNTEAFF,-,TRBV6-1,TRBJ1-1,few
TGTGCCAGCAGTCGGGACCTAGCAGGGGAGACCCAGTACTTC,CASSRDLAGETQYF,-,TRBV12-3/TRBV12-4,TRBJ2-5,-
TGCAGTGCTCTCGATAGCGGGGGGTCCTACAATGAGCAGTTCTTC,CSALDSGGSYNEQFF,TRBD2,TRBV20-1,TRBJ2-1,once
TGTGCCAGCAGCCCCGGGGACGCCCCCTCTGAGCAGTACTTC,CASSPGDAPSEQYF,-,TRBV9,TRBJ2-7,-
TGTGCCATCAGTGAGAAGAGCTCCAGGGGTGGGGAGACCCAGTACTTC,CAISEKSSRGGETQYF,-,TRBV10-3,TRBJ2-5,many